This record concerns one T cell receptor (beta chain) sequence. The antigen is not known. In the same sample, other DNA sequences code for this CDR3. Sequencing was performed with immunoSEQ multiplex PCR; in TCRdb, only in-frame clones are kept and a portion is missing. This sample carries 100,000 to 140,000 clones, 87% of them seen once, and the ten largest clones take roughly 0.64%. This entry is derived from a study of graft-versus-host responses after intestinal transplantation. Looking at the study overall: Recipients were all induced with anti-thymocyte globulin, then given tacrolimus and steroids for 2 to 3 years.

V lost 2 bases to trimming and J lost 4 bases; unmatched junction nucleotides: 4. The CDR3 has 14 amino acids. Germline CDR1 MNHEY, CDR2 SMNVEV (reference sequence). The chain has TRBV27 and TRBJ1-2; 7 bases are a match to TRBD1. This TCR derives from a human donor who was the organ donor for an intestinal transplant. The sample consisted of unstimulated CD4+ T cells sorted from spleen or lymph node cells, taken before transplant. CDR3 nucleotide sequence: TGTGCCAGCAGTTTACGACAGGGAGGCTATGGCTACACCTTC. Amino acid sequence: CASSLRQGGYGYTF.